The 6 T cell receptor beta chains given below trace back to one sample, sequenced in a study of cytomegalovirus exposure and HLA in healthy donors. Primers: 60 Vbeta forward and 13 Jbeta reverse. TCRdb's copy holds only in-frame clones and misses some; the assay was immunoSEQ multiplex PCR. The sample holds 150,000 to 200,000 clones, 75% to 90% seen once. Specimen: PBMCs. These receptor sequences come from a man younger than 35 in good health and CMV-seropositive.

The chain uses TRBV4-3 and TRBJ1-1; D call uncertain. The V gene lost 5 bases and the J gene lost 0 bases, with 10 bases spanning the gap. This CDR3 spans 14 amino acids. Germline-derived CDR1 and CDR2 are LGHNA and YSLEER. The CDR3 loop reads CASSEGRMNTEAFF. The CDR3 region has the DNA TGCGCCAGCAGCGAGGGCAGGATGAACACTGAAGCTTTCTTT.

This clone was counted a single time. For the CDR3, the DNA is TGTGCCAGTAGTCCGGGACAGGGGTTAGGGGCCAACGTCCTGACTTTC. It is translated as CASSPGQGLGANVLTF. This chain uses TRBV19 with TRBJ2-6, with 10 bases fitting TRBD1. CDR1 LNHDA and CDR2 SQIVND come from the germline V gene (reference sequence). The CDR3 is 16 residues long. V lost 5 bases to trimming and J lost 4 bases; unmatched junction nucleotides: 5.

A few counts support this clone. This chain connects TRBV7-9 to TRBJ1-2, with TRBD1 as a possible D gene (5 bases). Deletions cut 1 base from V and 6 bases from J, with 12 bases between. From germline, CDR1 is SEHNR and CDR2 FQNEAQ (reference sequence). The CDR3 is 14 amino acids. Written as DNA, the CDR3 is TGTGCCAGCAGCTTAGAGGCAGGGATACATGGCTACACCTTC. As protein: CASSLEAGIHGYTF.

Remarks on this clone: The DNA is omitted, as the CDR3 cannot be located on it reliably, and the CDR3 follows TCRdb's listing. The chain recombines TRBV5-1 with TRBJ2-7; the D call in the table, TRBD2, was not verified against the DNA. The germline V gene encodes CDR1 SGHRS and CDR2 YFSETQ. The CDR3 is 13 residues long, ends included. The CDR3 is CASSFGSGYEQYF.

The chain links TRBV19 to TRBJ2-2; the D is unclear. The V gene lost 1 base and the J gene lost 6 bases, with 6 bases spanning the gap. Germline CDR1 LNHDA, CDR2 SQIVND (reference sequence). The CDR3 runs 13 residues. The CDR3, as DNA: TGTGCCAGTAGTATAGGTTTAGCCGGGGAGCTGTTTTTT. This gives the protein CASSIGLAGELFF.

J is TRBJ1-6 and V is TRBV4-2, with D uncertain. The CDR3 is 14 residues long. The germline V and J ends were trimmed by 2 bases and 5 bases, with 7 bases remaining between them. Germline CDR1 and CDR2: LGHNA and YNFKEQ. The CDR3, as DNA: TGTGCCAGCAGCCAATACAGAGATAATTCACCCCTCCACTTT. It encodes CASSQYRDNSPLHF.